This T cell receptor beta chain was captured by sequencing in a study of blood T cell repertoires in COVID-19. Overall study: Whether acute or convalescent, the COVID-19 samples came from the United States, Italy and Spain. PBMCs, B-cell-depleted T cells, or T cells were the source of the cDNA or gDNA that made up the material.

The V gene end was trimmed by 3 bases and the J gene end by 5 bases; junction bases not matched to a gene: 10. Germline V lookup: CDR1 SGHNT, CDR2 YYREEE (reference sequence). The CDR3 consists of 16 residues. Those enrolled, adults aged 18 to 89 years, came from roughly 23 US areas. A PCR-confirmed or clinician-diagnosed COVID-19 case had contacted exposed participants within 2 weeks of entry. Sequencing used immunoSEQ multiplex PCR; TCRdb keeps in-frame clones, though not all of them. The table lists some 360,000 clones, around nine tenths of them singletons. This clonotype was sampled from a woman in her thirties who had been exposed to COVID-19. Sequencing input: PBMCs or T cells enriched from blood (not recorded which). The rearrangement uses TRBV5-4 and TRBJ2-7; 11 bases map to TRBD2. The CDR3 loop is CASSSQTSGSPHEQYF. The CDR3 DNA reads as TGTGCCAGCAGCTCACAAACTAGCGGGAGTCCCCACGAGCAGTACTTC.